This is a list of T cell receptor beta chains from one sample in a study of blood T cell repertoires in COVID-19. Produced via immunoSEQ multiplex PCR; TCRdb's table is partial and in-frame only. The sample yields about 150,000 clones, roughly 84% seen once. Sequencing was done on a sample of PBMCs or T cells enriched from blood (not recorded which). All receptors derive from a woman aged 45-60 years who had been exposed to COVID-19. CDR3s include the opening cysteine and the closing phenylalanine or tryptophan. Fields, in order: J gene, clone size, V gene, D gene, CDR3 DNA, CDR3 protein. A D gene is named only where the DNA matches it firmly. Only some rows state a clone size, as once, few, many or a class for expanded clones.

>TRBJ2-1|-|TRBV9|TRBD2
TGTGCCAGCAGCGCCCCGGGGGCGAGCGGGGGGGGCAGTGAGCAGTTCTTC
CASSAPGASGGGSEQFF
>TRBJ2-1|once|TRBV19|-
TGTGCCAGTAGTATTAGCCCGACTAGTGTCGACAATGAGCAGTTCTTC
CASSISPTSVDNEQFF
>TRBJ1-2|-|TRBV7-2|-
TGTGCCAGCAGCTTAGGAACAGGGAGAACTAACTATGGCTACACCTTC
CASSLGTGRTNYGYTF
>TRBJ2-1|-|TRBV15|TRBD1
TGTGCCACCAGCCGCGGAGGGACAGGGAACTATGAGCAGTTCTTC
CATSRGGTGNYEQFF
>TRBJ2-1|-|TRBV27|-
TGTGCCAGCAGAGCGGCGGGACGCAATGAGCAGTTCTTC
CASRAAGRNEQFF
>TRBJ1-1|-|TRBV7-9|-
TGTGCCAGCAGCTTAGCGCGTGGCGGCGAAGCTTTCTTT
CASSLARGGEAFF
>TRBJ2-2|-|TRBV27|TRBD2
TGTGCCAGCAGTCTGCGGGGGGCCGGCTCCGGGGAGCTGTTTTTT
CASSLRGAGSGELFF
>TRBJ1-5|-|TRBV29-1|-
TGCAGCGTTGACCAGGGCCCCAATCAGCCCCAGCATTTT
CSVDQGPNQPQHF
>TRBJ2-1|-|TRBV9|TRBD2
TGTGCCAGCAGCACCCGGACTAGCGGAGCCCTGAGCTCCTACAATGAGCAGTTCTTC
CASSTRTSGALSSYNEQFF
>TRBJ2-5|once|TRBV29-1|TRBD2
TGCAGCGCCGGGACTAGCGTCCAAGAGACCCAGTACTTC
CSAGTSVQETQYF
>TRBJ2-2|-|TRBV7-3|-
TGTGCCAGCAGCTTAAACGGGGTAGCCGGGGAGCTGTTTTTT
CASSLNGVAGELFF
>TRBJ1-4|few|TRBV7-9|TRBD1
TGTGCCAGCAGCCCCCACAGGGGTAATGAAAAACTGTTTTTT
CASSPHRGNEKLFF
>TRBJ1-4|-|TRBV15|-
TGTGCCACCAGCAGAGATCTCGCAGGTGAAAAACTGTTTTTT
CATSRDLAGEKLFF
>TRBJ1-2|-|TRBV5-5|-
TGTGCCAGCAGCTTGGAGAACGCAGGCTATGGCTACACCTTC
CASSLENAGYGYTF
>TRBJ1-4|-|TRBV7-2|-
TGTGCCAGCAGCTGGTCACAGCATAAACTGTTTTTT
CASSWSQHKLFF
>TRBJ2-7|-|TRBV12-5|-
TGTGCTAGTCGGGATACCCCCTACGAGCAGTACTTC
CASRDTPYEQYF
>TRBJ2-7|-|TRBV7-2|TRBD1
TGTGCCAGCAGCTTAGTCGTGACAGGGAACTACGAGCAGTACTTC
CASSLVVTGNYEQYF
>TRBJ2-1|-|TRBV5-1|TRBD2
TGCGCCAGCAGCTTAGACGGGGGGGACAATGAGCAGTTCTTC
CASSLDGGDNEQFF
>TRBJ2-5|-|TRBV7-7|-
TGTGCCAGCAGCTTATCGCAGGGGCGCGGGGAGACCCAGTACTTC
CASSLSQGRGETQYF
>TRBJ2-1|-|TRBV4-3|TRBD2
TGCGCCAGCAGCCAAGCCACTAGCGGGGGGTACAATGAGCAGTTCTTC
CASSQATSGGYNEQFF
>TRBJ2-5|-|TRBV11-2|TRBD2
TGTGCCAGCAGCCTTAGCGGGGGGGGAAAGACCCAGTACTTC
CASSLSGGGKTQYF
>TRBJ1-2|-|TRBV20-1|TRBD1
TGCAGTGCACAGACAGGGCATGGCTACACCTTC
CSAQTGHGYTF
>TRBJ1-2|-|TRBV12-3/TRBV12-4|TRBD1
TGTGCCAGCAGTCCAGGGGGCGGTGGCTACACCTTC
CASSPGGGGYTF
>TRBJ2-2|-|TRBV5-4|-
TGTGCCAGCAGCTGGGACACCTCGAACACCGGGGAGCTGTTTTTT
CASSWDTSNTGELFF
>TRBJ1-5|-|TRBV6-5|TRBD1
TGTGCCAGCAGTTGGGACAGGGGTTCTCAGCCCCAGCATTTT
CASSWDRGSQPQHF
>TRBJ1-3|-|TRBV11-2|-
TGTGCCAGCAGCTCGGGTGGGGCTCCCGGAAACACCATATATTTT
CASSSGGAPGNTIYF
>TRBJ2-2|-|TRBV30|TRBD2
TGTGCCTGGAAAAGAGGTGGGACTAGCAAGACCGGGGAGCTGTTTTTT
CAWKRGGTSKTGELFF
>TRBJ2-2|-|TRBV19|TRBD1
TGTGCCAGTAGTGTAGCAGGGGGCACCGGGGAGCTGTTTTTT
CASSVAGGTGELFF
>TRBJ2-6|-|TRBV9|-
TGTGCCAGCAGCGTAGCGAGCACTGGGGCCAACGTCCTGACTTTC
CASSVASTGANVLTF
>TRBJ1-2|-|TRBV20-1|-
TGCAGCTCAGATACGCCCTATGGCTACACCTTC
CSSDTPYGYTF
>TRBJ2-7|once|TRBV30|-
TGTGCCTGGAGTGTCTTATCCTACGAGCAGTACTTC
CAWSVLSYEQYF
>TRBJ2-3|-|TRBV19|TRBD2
TGTGCCAGTAGTATACCCCGGGGACTAGCGAGCACAGATACGCAGTATTTT
CASSIPRGLASTDTQYF
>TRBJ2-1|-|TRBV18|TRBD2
TGTGCCAGCTCCCAGCGGGAGCGGGACAATGAGCAGTTCTTC
CASSQRERDNEQFF
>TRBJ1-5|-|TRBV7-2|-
TGTGCCAGCAGCTTAGGTCGGGGGAGCCAGCCCCAGCATTTT
CASSLGRGSQPQHF
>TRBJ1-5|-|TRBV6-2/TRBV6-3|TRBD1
TGTGCCAGCAGTACAGGGGCGAGCAATCAGCCCCAGCATTTT
CASSTGASNQPQHF
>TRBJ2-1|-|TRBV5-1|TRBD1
TGCGCCAGCAGCTCGTGGACAGGGCCATCACTATCTCTAGGAGAGCAGTTCTTC
CASSSWTGPSLSLGEQFF
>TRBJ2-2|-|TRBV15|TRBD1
TGTGCCACCAGCAGAGATCTATGGGACAGGGCCACCGGGGAGCTGTTTTTT
CATSRDLWDRATGELFF
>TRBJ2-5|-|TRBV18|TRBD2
TGTGCCAGCTCACCACTGGGACTAGGACAAGAGACCCAGTACTTC
CASSPLGLGQETQYF
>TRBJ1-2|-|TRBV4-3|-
TGCGCCAGCAGCCAAACACAGGCGAGTTATGGCTACACCTTC
CASSQTQASYGYTF
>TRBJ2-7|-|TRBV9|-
TGTGCCAGCAGCGGCCCTTACAGGATGGCCTACGAGCAGTACTTC
CASSGPYRMAYEQYF
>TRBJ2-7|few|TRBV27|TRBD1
TGTGCCAGCAGAAGACAGGGGAGCTACGAGCAGTACTTC
CASRRQGSYEQYF
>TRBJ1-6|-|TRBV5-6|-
TGTGCCAGCAGCTTCATCCGTACAGCGGGAAGCTCCTATAATTCACCCCTCCACTTT
CASSFIRTAGSSYNSPLHF
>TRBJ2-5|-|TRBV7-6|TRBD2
TGTGCCAGCAGCCTCCGGACTAGCGGGGGCCAAGAGACCCAGTACTTC
CASSLRTSGGQETQYF
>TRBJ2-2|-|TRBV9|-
TGTGCCAGCAATAACGGGATTAACACCGGGGAGCTGTTTTTT
CASNNGINTGELFF
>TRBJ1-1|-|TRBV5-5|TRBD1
TGTGCCAGCAGCCCTTTAGACAGGGGAAACACTGAAGCTTTCTTT
CASSPLDRGNTEAFF
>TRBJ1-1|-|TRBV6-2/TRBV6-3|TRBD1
TGTGCCAGCAGTTACCACAGGGGAAGCCGGAACACTGAAGCTTTCTTT
CASSYHRGSRNTEAFF
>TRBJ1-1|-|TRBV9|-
TGTGCCAGCAGCGTAGGCGTTAGAGGGAACACTGAAGCTTTCTTT
CASSVGVRGNTEAFF
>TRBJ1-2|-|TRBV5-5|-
TGTGCCAGCAGCTCCCCAGGAACCTATGGCTACACCTTC
CASSSPGTYGYTF
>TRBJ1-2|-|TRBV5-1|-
TGCGCCAGCAGTTTTTCAGAATCCTATGGCTACACCTTC
CASSFSESYGYTF
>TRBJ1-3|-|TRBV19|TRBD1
TGTGCCAGTAGCCCGCCGGGACAGCGGATCTCTGGAAACACCATATATTTT
CASSPPGQRISGNTIYF
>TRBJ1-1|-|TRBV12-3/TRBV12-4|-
TGTGCCAGCAGGGGGCGATTAGACGCTTTCTTT
CASRGRLDAFF
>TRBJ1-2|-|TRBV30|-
TGTGCCTGGAGTGCCGGGGGGCTCGATGGCTACACCTTC
CAWSAGGLDGYTF
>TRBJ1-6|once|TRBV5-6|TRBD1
TGTGCCAGCAGCCCGATACGGACAGGATTTGGTAATTCACCCCTCCACTTT
CASSPIRTGFGNSPLHF
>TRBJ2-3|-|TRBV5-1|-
TGCGCCAGCAGCCCAGGGGCGGGAGCAGATACGCAGTATTTT
CASSPGAGADTQYF
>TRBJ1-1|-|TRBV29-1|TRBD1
TGCAGCGCTCAAAAGGGGGCAGGTGAAGCTTTCTTT
CSAQKGAGEAFF
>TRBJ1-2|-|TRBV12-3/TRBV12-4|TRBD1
TGTGCCAGCAGTTCCGACAGGGGCGGCTACACCTTC
CASSSDRGGYTF
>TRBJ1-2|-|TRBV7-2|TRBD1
TGTGCCAGCAGCTCGAATGACAGGGTCGAGGATGGCTACACCTTC
CASSSNDRVEDGYTF